A selection of T cell receptor beta chains follows, all from one sample in a study of cytomegalovirus exposure and HLA in healthy donors. The assay was immunoSEQ multiplex PCR, and TCRdb's table has in-frame clones only and misses some. Here the sample table reports about 76,000 clones. Material for sequencing was PBMCs. The origin of the receptors is a woman in her 40s in good health and CMV-seropositive. CDR3s include the opening cysteine and the closing phenylalanine or tryptophan. D genes are given only for firm matches.

J | D | V | DNA | CDR3
TRBJ1-3 | - | TRBV11-2 | TGTGCCACTTCAAGGACAGCCGCCTCTGGAAACACCATATATTTT | CATSRTAASGNTIYF
TRBJ2-7 | - | TRBV7-9 | TGTGCCAGCAGCTTTACAGGGTACGAGCAGTACTTC | CASSFTGYEQYF
TRBJ1-3 | - | TRBV19 | TGTGCCAGTAGTATAGCCGCGTCCCTCGGCGGGGATGGAAACACCATATATTTT | CASSIAASLGGDGNTIYF
TRBJ2-7 | - | TRBV28 | TGTGCCAGCAGTTTCTACCGAGCTGGTGTCGAGCAGTACTTC | CASSFYRAGVEQYF
TRBJ2-7 | TRBD2 | TRBV4-1 | TGCGCCAGCAGCCAAGATATAGCGGGGGGGTTCTCCTACGAGCAGTACTTC | CASSQDIAGGFSYEQYF
TRBJ2-7 | - | TRBV4-1 | TGCGCCAGCAGCCCTACCCCGTTCCGTATTAGCTACGAGCAGTACTTC | CASSPTPFRISYEQYF
TRBJ1-4 | TRBD1 | TRBV28 | TGTGCCAGCAGTTCTCTCGGAGGGGGCTCGCCTAATGAAAAACTGTTTTTT | CASSSLGGGSPNEKLFF
TRBJ2-2 | TRBD1 | TRBV18 | TGTGCCAGCTCATCCGGGACAGTGGGCACCGGGGAGCTGTTTTTT | CASSSGTVGTGELFF
TRBJ1-2 | - | TRBV4-1 | TGCGCCAGCAGCCAAGATTCAAGCATATCAAACTATGGCTACACCTTC | CASSQDSSISNYGYTF
TRBJ1-1 | TRBD1 | TRBV2 | TGTGCCAGCACTACCCGGCGGACAGGGGGCGAGAAGGAAGCTTTCTTT | CASTTRRTGGEKEAFF
TRBJ1-2 | - | TRBV28 | TGTGCCAGCAGAAGCAAGTTCGGTGGCTACACCTTC | CASRSKFGGYTF
TRBJ1-4 | TRBD1 | TRBV5-4 | TGTGCCAGCAGCTTAGACAGGGGGTTCGCTAATGAAAAACTGTTTTTT | CASSLDRGFANEKLFF
TRBJ1-4 | - | TRBV23-1 | TGCGCCAGCAGTCGAAAGATGACGGGGATAACCTATGAAAAACTGTTTTTT | CASSRKMTGITYEKLFF
TRBJ2-5 | - | TRBV21-1 | TGTGCCGGGACTCGGGACTTAATAAGAGAGACCCAGTACTTC | CAGTRDLIRETQYF
TRBJ2-3 | TRBD2 | TRBV9 | TGTGCCAGCAGTTACGGGACTAGCGGCACAGATACGCAGTATTTT | CASSYGTSGTDTQYF
TRBJ2-3 | TRBD2 | TRBV5-6 | TGTGCCAGCAGCTTAGCGGGAGTGGGCACAGATACGCAGTATTTT | CASSLAGVGTDTQYF
TRBJ2-1 | TRBD2 | TRBV18 | TGTGCCAGCTCACCGGTTGCTAGCGGGCCCCATGAGCAGTTCTTC | CASSPVASGPHEQFF
TRBJ2-1 | - | TRBV5-4 | TGTGCCAGCAGCTCGCCGGGCAGGGAAGTAAATGAGCAGTTCTTC | CASSSPGREVNEQFF
TRBJ2-1 | TRBD2 | TRBV27 | TGTGCCAGCAGAGGACTAGCGGACAATGAGCAGTTCTTC | CASRGLADNEQFF
TRBJ2-1 | - | TRBV10-1 | TGCGCCAGCAGTGGAAGGGGCAAGAATGAGCAGTTCTTC | CASSGRGKNEQFF